Listed here are 7 T cell receptor beta chains from one sample, sequenced in a study of cytomegalovirus exposure and HLA in healthy donors. In the PCR, 60 Vbeta and 13 Jbeta primers were used. Method: immunoSEQ multiplex PCR; TCRdb's copy keeps in-frame clones and lacks some. The sample contains 200,000 to 300,000 clones, 81% of which appear only once. The specimen sequenced was PBMCs. Source of these receptors: a woman aged 55 to 70 in good health and CMV-seropositive.

In this sample, this clone turned up a few times. The chain has TRBV4-2 and TRBJ1-3; D gene unclear. V gave up 0 bases and J gave up 3 bases, with 12 bases separating them. Germline CDR1 reads LGHNA; CDR2 reads YNFKEQ. This CDR3 contains 16 residues. CDR3 coding DNA: TGTGCCAGCAGCCAAGATCCTTACATCGATGGAAACACCATATATTTT. Amino acid sequence: CASSQDPYIDGNTIYF.

V gene TRBV11-2 combines with J gene TRBJ1-5, with a possible D match to TRBD1 (5 bases). CDR3 size: 15 residues. Per the germline V gene, CDR1 is SGHAT and CDR2 is FQNNGV. V shed 5 bases and J shed 4 bases, with 15 bases lying between them. This CDR3 reads CASSPGGVGNQPQHF. The CDR3 bases are TGTGCCAGCAGCCCCGGGGGGGTAGGAAATCAGCCCCAGCATTTT.

This chain connects TRBV11-1 to TRBJ2-7, with TRBD2 identical over 8 bases. CDR1 and CDR2 from the germline V gene are SGHAT and FQDESV (reference sequence). V was pared by 5 bases and J by 2 bases, with 5 bases of the junction left unmatched. CDR3 length equals 14 residues. DNA for the CDR3: TGTGCCAGCAGCCACCGGGGGGGGACCTACGAGCAGTACTTC. This gives the protein CASSHRGGTYEQYF.

This rearrangement joins TRBV4-1 to TRBJ2-4; 7 bases are shared with TRBD2. V lost 0 bases and J lost 9; bases outside the gene matches: 8. There are 15 residues in the CDR3. Germline V gives CDR1 MGHRA, CDR2 YSYEKL. CDR3 coding DNA: TGCGCCAGCAGCCAAGAAGAGGCAGGCGGGGGCATTCAGTACTTC. Amino acids: CASSQEEAGGGIQYF.

The V and J genes are TRBV18 and TRBJ2-7; 10 nucleotides line up with TRBD2. CDR3 length: 17 residues. Germline CDR1 is KGHSH and CDR2 is LQKENI. V shed 2 bases, J shed 0 bases, and the junction held 7 bases outside the gene matches. In DNA, the CDR3 is TGTGCCAGCTCACCAAAGGGGACTAGCGCTTCCTCCTACGAGCAGTACTTC. Amino acid sequence: CASSPKGTSASSYEQYF.

The J gene is TRBJ1-1, the V gene TRBV28; D might be TRBD1 (5 bases). Germline V gives CDR1 MDHEN, CDR2 SYDVKM. This CDR3 comprises 12 residues. V lost 5 bases and J lost 10, with 14 bases in between. CDR3 sequence reads: CASSPLGGRAFF. The CDR3 bases are TGTGCCAGCAGTCCCCTTGGGGGGAGAGCTTTCTTT.

This clone was observed a handful of times. The rearrangement uses TRBV19 and TRBJ2-7, with 10 nucleotides matching TRBD1. Germline assignment: CDR1 LNHDA and CDR2 SQIVND (reference sequence). This CDR3 has 14 amino acids. The V segment lost 4 bases and the J segment 2 bases; nucleotides outside the gene matches: 2. For the CDR3, the DNA is TGTGCCAGTAGTAGGGGGACAGGGGCCTACGAGCAGTACTTC. It specifies CASSRGTGAYEQYF.